These T cell receptor beta chains were read from a single sample in a study of CD8+CD57+ T cells in acquired aplastic anemia. MiXCR was run by TCRdb on the reads, yielding one entry per CDR3 protein. The sample records roughly 250,000 distinct CDR3 sequences, around 43% being singletons. Sequenced input: sorted CD4+, CD8+, or CD8+CD57+ T cells (not recorded which) from PBMCs. The receptors stem from a human donor with aplastic anemia. Both conserved end residues are part of each CDR3. A D gene is named only where the DNA matches it firmly. Only some rows state a clone size, as once, few, many or a class for expanded clones.

D	J	size	V	CDR3	DNA
NA	TRBJ1-2	NA	TRBV29-1	CSAQGESDSNYGYTF	TGCAGCGCACAAGGAGAGTCCGATTCTAACTATGGCTACACCTTC
NA	TRBJ2-6	NA	TRBV9	CASSATAGANVLTF	TGTGCCAGCAGCGCGACGGCTGGGGCCAACGTCCTGACTTTC
NA	TRBJ1-1	once	TRBV7-9	CASSLDFF	TGTGCCAGCAGCTTAGATTTCTTT
NA	TRBJ2-2	many	TRBV7-9	CAGTGPPGTGELFF	TGTGCCGGTACGGGGCCCCCTGGCACCGGGGAGCTGTTTTTT
TRBD2	TRBJ2-5	once	TRBV6-1	CASSDGASGAGQETQYF	TGTGCCAGCAGTGATGGTGCTAGCGGGGCGGGCCAAGAGACCCAGTACTTC
NA	TRBJ2-3	many	TRBV18	CASSPPGRSFTDTQYF	TGTGCCAGCTCACCACCGGGACGTTCTTTCACAGATACGCAGTATTTT
TRBD1	TRBJ1-5	NA	TRBV19	CASSRGTGANRSNQPQHF	TGTGCCAGTTCGAGGGGGACAGGGGCCAACCGGAGCAATCAGCCCCAGCATTTT
NA	TRBJ2-3	many	TRBV20-1	CSAIPDTQYF	TGCAGTGCTATCCCGGATACGCAGTATTTT
TRBD2	TRBJ2-1	NA	TRBV7-9	CASSLGPLAGAVYNEQFF	TGTGCCAGCAGCTTGGGACCCTTAGCGGGAGCGGTCTACAATGAGCAGTTCTTC
NA	TRBJ1-1	many	TRBV5-1	CASSSHGAPAEAFF	TGCGCCAGCAGCTCTCACGGGGCGCCCGCTGAAGCTTTCTTT
NA	TRBJ2-7	few	TRBV29-1	CSVDGAAGEQYF	TGCAGCGTTGATGGAGCGGCGGGGGAGCAGTACTTC
NA	TRBJ2-3	many	TRBV5-6	CASSWGTTRDTQYF	TGTGCCAGCAGCTGGGGAACGACGAGGGATACGCAGTATTTT
NA	TRBJ2-5	many	TRBV7-9	CASSLGPLEYF	TGTGCCAGCAGCTTAGGTCCTCTGGAGTACTTC
NA	TRBJ1-1	NA	TRBV4-2	CASSQGRHARHLDTEAFF	TGTGCCAGCAGCCAAGGACGCCACGCGCGGCATTTGGACACTGAAGCTTTCTTT
TRBD2	TRBJ2-1	few	TRBV7-9	CASSLDFSGLAGSGNEQFF	TGTGCCAGCAGCTTAGACTTCTCGGGACTAGCGGGGTCAGGAAATGAGCAGTTCTTC